This T cell receptor beta chain originates from a study of shared clonotypes between healthy human individuals. Broader study findings: Expectations were that clonotype sharing among donors would be affected by sequencing depth. Specimens sampled were limited to blood, with tissue repertoires likely differing. A limitation of the genetic and exposure-history diversity represented arose from few donors.

In the case of this clone: The antigen is undetermined.

The method was immunoSEQ multiplex PCR; TCRdb's version includes in-frame clones alone and lacks a portion of them. The sample lists some 530,000 clones, around 85% seen once, with roughly 13% in the top ten. Looked up from germline, CDR1 is SGHTA and CDR2 is FQGNSA. The ends lost 1 base at V and 5 bases at J; junction bases unmatched: 4. The CDR3 consists of 17 residues. The sequence derives from a woman in her forties in good health. Some clones in this sample may be carry-over from other donors' samples. J is TRBJ2-2 and V is TRBV7-2; 13 positions agree with TRBD2. The sequenced sample consisted of PBMCs. The chain's CDR3 is CASSLDPGLAGTGELFF. For the CDR3, the DNA is TGTGCCAGCAGCTTAGACCCGGGACTAGCGGGGACCGGGGAGCTGTTTTTT.